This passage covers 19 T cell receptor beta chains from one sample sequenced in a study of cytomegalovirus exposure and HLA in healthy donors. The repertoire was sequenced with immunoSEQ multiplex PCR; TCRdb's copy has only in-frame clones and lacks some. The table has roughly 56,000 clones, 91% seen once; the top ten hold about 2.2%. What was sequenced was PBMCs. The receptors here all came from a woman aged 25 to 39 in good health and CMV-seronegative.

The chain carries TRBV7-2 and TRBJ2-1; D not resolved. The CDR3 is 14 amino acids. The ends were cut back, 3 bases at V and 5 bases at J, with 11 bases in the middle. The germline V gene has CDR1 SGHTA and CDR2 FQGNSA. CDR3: CASSLSGSDNEQFF. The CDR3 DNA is TGTGCCAGCAGCTTGTCAGGTTCGGACAATGAGCAGTTCTTC.

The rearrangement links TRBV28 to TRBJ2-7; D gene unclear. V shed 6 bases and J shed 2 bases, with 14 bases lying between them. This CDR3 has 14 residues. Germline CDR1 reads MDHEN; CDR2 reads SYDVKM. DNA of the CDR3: TGTGCCAGCAGCCTAAGTCACCCCACCTACGAGCAGTACTTC. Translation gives CASSLSHPTYEQYF.

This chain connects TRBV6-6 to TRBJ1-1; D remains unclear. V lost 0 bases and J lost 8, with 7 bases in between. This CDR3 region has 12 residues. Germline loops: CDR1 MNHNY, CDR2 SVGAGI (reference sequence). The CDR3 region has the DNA TGTGCCAGCAGTTACTCAGGCAGGGAAGCTTTCTTT. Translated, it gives CASSYSGREAFF.

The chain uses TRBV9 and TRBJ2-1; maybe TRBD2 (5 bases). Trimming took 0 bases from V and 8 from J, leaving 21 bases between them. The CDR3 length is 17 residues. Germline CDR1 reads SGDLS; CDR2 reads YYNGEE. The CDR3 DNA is TGTGCCAGCAGCGTAGGGGCTAACTTGCCAATCGGGGATGAGCAGTTCTTC. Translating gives CASSVGANLPIGDEQFF.

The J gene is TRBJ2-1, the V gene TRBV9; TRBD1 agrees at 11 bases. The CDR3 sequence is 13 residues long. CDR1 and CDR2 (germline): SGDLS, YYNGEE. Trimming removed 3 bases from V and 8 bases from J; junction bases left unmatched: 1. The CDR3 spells CASSGTGGDEQFF. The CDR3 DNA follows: TGTGCCAGCAGCGGGACAGGGGGCGATGAGCAGTTCTTC.

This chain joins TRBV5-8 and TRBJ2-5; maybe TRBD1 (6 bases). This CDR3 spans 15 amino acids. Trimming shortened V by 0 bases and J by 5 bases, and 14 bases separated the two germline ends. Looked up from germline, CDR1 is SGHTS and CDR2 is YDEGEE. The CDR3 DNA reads TGTGCCAGCAGCTTGGATTTGGGGGCGGGTGAGACCCAGTACTTC. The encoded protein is CASSLDLGAGETQYF.

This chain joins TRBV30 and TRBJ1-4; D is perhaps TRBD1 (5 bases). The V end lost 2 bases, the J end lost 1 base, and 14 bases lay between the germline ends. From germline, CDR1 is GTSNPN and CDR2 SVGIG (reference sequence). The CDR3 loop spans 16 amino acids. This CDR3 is CAWSIQGLRTNEKLFF. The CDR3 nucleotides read TGTGCCTGGAGTATCCAGGGCCTACGAACTAATGAAAAACTGTTTTTT.

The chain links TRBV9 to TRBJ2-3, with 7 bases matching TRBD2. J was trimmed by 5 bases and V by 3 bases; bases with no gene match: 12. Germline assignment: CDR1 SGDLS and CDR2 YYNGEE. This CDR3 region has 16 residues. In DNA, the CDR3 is TGTGCCAGCAGCGGTGGGGCGGGAGTTGATGGAGATACGCAGTATTTT. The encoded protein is CASSGGAGVDGDTQYF.

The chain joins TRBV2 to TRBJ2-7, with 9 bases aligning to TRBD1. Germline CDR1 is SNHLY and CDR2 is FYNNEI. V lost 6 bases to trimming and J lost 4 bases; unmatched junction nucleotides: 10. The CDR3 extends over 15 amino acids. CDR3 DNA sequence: TGTGCCAGCAGCTACGACCGGGACAGGGTATACGAGCAGTACTTC. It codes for CASSYDRDRVYEQYF.

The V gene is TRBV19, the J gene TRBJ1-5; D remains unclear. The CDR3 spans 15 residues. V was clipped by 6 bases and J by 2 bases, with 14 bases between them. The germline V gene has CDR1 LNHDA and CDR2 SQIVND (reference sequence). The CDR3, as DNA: TGTGCCAGTAGAGAGGAGGGTAGTGGCAATCAGCCCCAGCATTTT. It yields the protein CASREEGSGNQPQHF.

The CDR3 sequence: CASSLGVRTDTEAFF. The CDR3 DNA is TGTGCCAGCAGCTTAGGGGTCCGGACAGACACTGAAGCTTTCTTT. The chain carries TRBV7-9 and TRBJ1-1, with TRBD1 as a possible D gene (6 bases). There are 15 residues in the CDR3. Trimming pared 1 base from V and 3 bases from J, leaving 12 bases between. In germline, CDR1 is SEHNR, CDR2 FQNEAQ (reference sequence).

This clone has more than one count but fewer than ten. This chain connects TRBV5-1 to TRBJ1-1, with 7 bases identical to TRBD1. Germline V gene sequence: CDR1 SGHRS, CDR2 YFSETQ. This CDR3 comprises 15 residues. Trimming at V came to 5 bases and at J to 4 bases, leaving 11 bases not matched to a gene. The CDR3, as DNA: TGCGCCAGCAGATGGAGAGGGGGCACGGTCACTGAAGCTTTCTTT. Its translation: CASRWRGGTVTEAFF.

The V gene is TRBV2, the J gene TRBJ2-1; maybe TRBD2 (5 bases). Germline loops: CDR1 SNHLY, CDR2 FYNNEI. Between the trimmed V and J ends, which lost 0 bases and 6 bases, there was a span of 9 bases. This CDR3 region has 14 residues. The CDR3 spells CASSEAEGRNEQFF. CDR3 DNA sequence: TGTGCCAGCAGTGAAGCCGAGGGTCGCAATGAGCAGTTCTTC.

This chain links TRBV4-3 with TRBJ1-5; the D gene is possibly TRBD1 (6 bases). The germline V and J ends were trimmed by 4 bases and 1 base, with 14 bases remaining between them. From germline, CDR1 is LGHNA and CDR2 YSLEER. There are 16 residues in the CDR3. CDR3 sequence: CASSPHRVGSNQPQHF. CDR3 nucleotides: TGCGCCAGCAGCCCGCACAGGGTAGGAAGCAATCAGCCCCAGCATTTT.

CDR3 loop: CASSRGGTNYGYTF. The CDR3 nucleotides are TGTGCCAGCAGTAGGGGGGGCACCAACTATGGCTACACCTTC. The chain joins TRBV6-6 to TRBJ1-2, with D tentatively TRBD1 (6 bases). This CDR3 region has 14 residues. Germline CDR1 reads MNHNY; CDR2 reads SVGAGI (reference sequence). Trimming left V 5 bases short and J 2 bases short, with 12 bases between.

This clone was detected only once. CDR3 loop: CASSLGTTSSYEQYF. In DNA form, the CDR3 reads TGCGCCAGCAGCTTAGGGACTACCTCCTCCTACGAGCAGTACTTC. The rearrangement joins TRBV5-1 to TRBJ2-7; 7 nucleotides line up with TRBD2. Losses at the gene ends were 2 bases for V and 0 bases for J; bases not matched to a gene: 5. This CDR3 spans 15 amino acids. Germline-derived CDR1 and CDR2 are SGHRS and YFSETQ.

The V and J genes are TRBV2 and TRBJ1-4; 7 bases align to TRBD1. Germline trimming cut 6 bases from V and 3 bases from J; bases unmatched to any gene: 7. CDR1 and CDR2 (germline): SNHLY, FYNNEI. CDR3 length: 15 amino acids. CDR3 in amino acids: CASRIRDSPNEKLFF. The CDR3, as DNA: TGTGCCAGCAGGATAAGGGACAGTCCTAATGAAAAACTGTTTTTT.

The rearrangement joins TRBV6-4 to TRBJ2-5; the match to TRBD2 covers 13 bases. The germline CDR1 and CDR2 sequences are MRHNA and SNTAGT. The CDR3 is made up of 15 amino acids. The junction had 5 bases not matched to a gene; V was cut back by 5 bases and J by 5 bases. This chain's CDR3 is CASSRTSGSQETQYF. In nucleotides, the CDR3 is TGTGCCAGCAGTCGGACTAGCGGGAGCCAGGAGACCCAGTACTTC.

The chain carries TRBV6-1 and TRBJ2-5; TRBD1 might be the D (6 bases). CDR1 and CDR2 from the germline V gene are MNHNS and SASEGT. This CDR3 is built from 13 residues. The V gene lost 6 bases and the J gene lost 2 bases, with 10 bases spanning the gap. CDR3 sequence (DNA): TGTGCCAGCAGGGACAGTTATCAAGAGACCCAGTACTTC. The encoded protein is CASRDSYQETQYF.